Listed below are T cell receptor beta chains from one sample, sequenced in a study of type 1 regulatory T cells. TCRdb re-derived calls from the reads in MiXCR, one entry per CDR3 protein. The table shows approximately 90,000 distinct CDR3 sequences, with around a third occurring only once. The sequencing sample was made of CD4+ T cells, either the whole sample or a sorted fraction (not recorded which). Receptors were obtained from a human donor in good health. The CDR3 runs from the conserved cysteine through the conserved F or W. The D gene is left open where the match is weak. Some rows have no size entry. The others give once, few or many, or a class for an expanded clone.

V gene: TRBV2
clone size: few
J gene: TRBJ2-1
D gene: TRBD2
CDR3 protein: CASSPGLAGVNEQFF
CDR3 DNA: TGTGCCAGCAGCCCCGGACTAGCGGGAGTTAATGAGCAGTTCTTC

V gene: TRBV4-1
clone size: .
J gene: TRBJ1-5
D gene: .
CDR3 protein: CASSRLTGGVNQPQHF
CDR3 DNA: TGCGCCAGCAGCCGACTAACCGGCGGAGTCAATCAGCCCCAGCATTTT

V gene: TRBV18
clone size: few
J gene: TRBJ2-5
D gene: TRBD1
CDR3 protein: CASSPTQGAGETQYF
CDR3 DNA: TGTGCCAGCTCACCAACACAGGGGGCAGGGGAGACCCAGTACTTC

V gene: TRBV7-2
clone size: .
J gene: TRBJ2-7
D gene: TRBD2
CDR3 protein: CASSIGTSGRVTYEQYF
CDR3 DNA: TGTGCCAGCAGCATAGGGACTAGCGGGAGAGTAACCTACGAGCAGTACTTC

V gene: TRBV5-1
clone size: few
J gene: TRBJ2-7
D gene: .
CDR3 protein: CASSLVSSYEQYF
CDR3 DNA: TGCGCCAGCAGCTTGGTGAGTTCCTACGAGCAGTACTTC

V gene: TRBV5-1
clone size: .
J gene: TRBJ1-2
D gene: TRBD1
CDR3 protein: CASSSGQGEAYGYTF
CDR3 DNA: TGCGCCAGCAGCTCCGGACAGGGAGAAGCCTATGGCTACACCTTC

V gene: TRBV20-1
clone size: few
J gene: TRBJ2-5
D gene: .
CDR3 protein: CSANPRPGGETQYF
CDR3 DNA: TGCAGTGCTAACCCCCGGCCGGGCGGAGAGACCCAGTACTTC

V gene: TRBV7-9
clone size: .
J gene: TRBJ2-5
D gene: TRBD2
CDR3 protein: CASSLKLAGGLGDQYF
CDR3 DNA: TGTGCCAGCAGCTTAAAGCTAGCGGGAGGATTGGGGGACCAGTACTTC

V gene: TRBV10-3
clone size: .
J gene: TRBJ2-7
D gene: .
CDR3 protein: CAMPREQYF
CDR3 DNA: TGTGCCATGCCTCGCGAGCAGTACTTC

V gene: TRBV6-2/TRBV6-3
clone size: .
J gene: TRBJ1-1
D gene: TRBD1
CDR3 protein: CASSYRDRVAAEAFF
CDR3 DNA: TGTGCCAGCAGTTACCGGGACAGGGTGGCCGCTGAAGCTTTCTTT

V gene: TRBV5-1
clone size: few
J gene: TRBJ2-1
D gene: .
CDR3 protein: CASSLQGANNEQFF
CDR3 DNA: TGCGCCAGCAGCTTGCAGGGCGCCAACAATGAGCAGTTCTTC

V gene: TRBV3-1
clone size: .
J gene: TRBJ2-7
D gene: .
CDR3 protein: CASSPWGPRDYEQYF
CDR3 DNA: TGTGCCAGCAGCCCCTGGGGGCCCCGGGACTACGAGCAGTACTTC

V gene: TRBV3-1
clone size: .
J gene: TRBJ2-7
D gene: TRBD2
CDR3 protein: CASSQVSGRNYEQYF
CDR3 DNA: TGTGCCAGCAGCCAAGTTAGCGGGAGAAACTACGAGCAGTACTTC

V gene: TRBV28
clone size: .
J gene: TRBJ2-1
D gene: .
CDR3 protein: CASSFQFTGQPRDNEQFF
CDR3 DNA: TGTGCCAGCAGTTTTCAATTTACTGGACAGCCTCGGGACAATGAGCAGTTCTTC

V gene: TRBV7-8
clone size: .
J gene: TRBJ1-2
D gene: .
CDR3 protein: CASSLTGANYGYTF
CDR3 DNA: TGTGCCAGCAGCTTAACGGGGGCTAACTATGGCTACACCTTC

V gene: TRBV29-1
clone size: .
J gene: TRBJ1-5
D gene: .
CDR3 protein: CSVQRGGDQPQHF
CDR3 DNA: TGCAGCGTCCAAAGGGGGGGGGATCAGCCCCAGCATTTT

V gene: TRBV5-1
clone size: .
J gene: TRBJ2-7
D gene: .
CDR3 protein: CASSARDTYEQYF
CDR3 DNA: TGCGCCAGCAGCGCAAGGGATACCTACGAGCAGTACTTC

V gene: TRBV5-1
clone size: .
J gene: TRBJ2-5
D gene: TRBD1
CDR3 protein: CASSAFRGQETQYF
CDR3 DNA: TGCGCCAGCAGCGCCTTCAGGGGGCAAGAGACCCAGTACTTC

V gene: TRBV7-2
clone size: few
J gene: TRBJ2-1
D gene: .
CDR3 protein: CASSLAGGELLEQFF
CDR3 DNA: TGTGCCAGCAGCTTAGCAGGGGGAGAATTGCTTGAGCAGTTCTTC

V gene: TRBV15
clone size: .
J gene: TRBJ2-7
D gene: .
CDR3 protein: CATSSQFGQGGVEQYF
CDR3 DNA: TGTGCCACCAGCAGTCAATTCGGGCAGGGGGGGGTCGAGCAGTACTTC

V gene: TRBV6-2/TRBV6-3
clone size: .
J gene: TRBJ2-2
D gene: TRBD1
CDR3 protein: CASSKTGTGVTGELFF
CDR3 DNA: TGTGCCAGCAGTAAAACCGGGACAGGGGTCACCGGGGAGCTGTTTTTT

V gene: TRBV24-1
clone size: .
J gene: TRBJ2-7
D gene: TRBD2
CDR3 protein: CATSDAGLVEQYF
CDR3 DNA: TGTGCCACCAGTGACGCCGGACTAGTCGAGCAGTACTTC